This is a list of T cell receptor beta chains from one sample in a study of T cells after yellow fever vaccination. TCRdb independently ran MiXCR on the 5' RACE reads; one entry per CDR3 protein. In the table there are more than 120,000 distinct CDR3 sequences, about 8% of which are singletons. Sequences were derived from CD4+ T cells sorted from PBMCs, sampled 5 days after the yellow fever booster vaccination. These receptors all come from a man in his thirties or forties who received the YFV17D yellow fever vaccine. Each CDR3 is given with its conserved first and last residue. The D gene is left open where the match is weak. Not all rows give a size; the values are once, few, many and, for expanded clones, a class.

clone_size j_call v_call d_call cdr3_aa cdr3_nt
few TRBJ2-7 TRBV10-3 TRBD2 CAITTLAGEAYF TGTGCCATCACCACACTAGCGGGAGAAGCGTACTTC
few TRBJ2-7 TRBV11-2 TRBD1 CASSSLEGTARVGGYGEQYF TGTGCCAGCAGCTCCCTAGAGGGGACAGCCCGCGTTGGAGGCTATGGCGAGCAGTACTTC
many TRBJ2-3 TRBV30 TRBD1 CAWSATGASTDTQYF TGTGCCTGGAGCGCGACAGGGGCTAGCACAGATACGCAGTATTTT
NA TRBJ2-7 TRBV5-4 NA CASSLDPQTPYEQYF TGTGCCAGCAGCTTGGACCCCCAGACCCCCTACGAGCAGTACTTC
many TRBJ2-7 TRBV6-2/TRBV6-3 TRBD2 CASIKGASGEFMQYF TGTGCCAGCATCAAAGGGGCTAGCGGGGAGTTCATGCAGTACTTC
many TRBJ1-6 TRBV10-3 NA CAIRAGGSSYNSPLHF TGTGCCATCAGAGCAGGAGGGTCCTCCTATAATTCACCCCTCCACTTT
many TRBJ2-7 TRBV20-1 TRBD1 CSAPTGTLGEQYF TGCAGTGCTCCGACAGGGACCCTCGGCGAGCAGTACTTC
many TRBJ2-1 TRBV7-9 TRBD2 CASSLRTSASSYNEQFF TGTGCCAGCAGCTTGAGGACTAGCGCTAGCTCCTACAATGAGCAGTTCTTC
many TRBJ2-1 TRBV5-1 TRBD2 CASSLLAAPNNEQFF TGCGCCAGCAGCTTACTAGCGGCACCTAACAATGAGCAGTTCTTC
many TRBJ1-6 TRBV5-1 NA CASSQEFSGSPLHF TGCGCCAGCAGCCAGGAATTCTCCGGGTCACCCCTCCACTTT
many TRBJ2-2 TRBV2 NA CASSEHSAGELFF TGTGCCAGCAGTGAACATTCTGCCGGGGAGCTGTTTTTT
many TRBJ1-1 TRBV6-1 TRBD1 CASRKGTGLTEAFF TGTGCCAGCAGAAAGGGGACAGGGCTTACTGAAGCTTTCTTT
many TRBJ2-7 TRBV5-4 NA CASSLGAATSSYEQYF TGTGCCAGCAGCTTGGGTGCTGCGACCAGCTCCTACGAGCAGTACTTC
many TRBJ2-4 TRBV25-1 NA CASSESRTVNIQYF TGTGCCAGCAGTGAATCCCGGACAGTCAACATTCAGTACTTC
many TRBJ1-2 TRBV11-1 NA CASSSDKNYGYTF TGTGCCAGCAGCTCCGACAAAAACTATGGCTACACCTTC
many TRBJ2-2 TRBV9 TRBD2 CASSAPLGRTGELFF TGTGCCAGCAGCGCACCCCTCGGGAGGACCGGGGAGCTGTTTTTT
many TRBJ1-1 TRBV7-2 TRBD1 CASTRQGAYTEAFF TGTGCCAGCACCCGACAGGGGGCGTACACTGAAGCTTTCTTT
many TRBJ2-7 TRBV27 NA CASSLKFEGSYEQYF TGTGCCAGCAGTTTAAAGTTCGAGGGCTCCTACGAGCAGTACTTC
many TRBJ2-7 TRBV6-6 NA CASRLTGPGEQYF TGTGCCAGCAGACTGACAGGTCCGGGGGAGCAGTACTTC
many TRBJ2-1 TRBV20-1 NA CSARDLSYNEQFF TGCAGTGCTAGAGATCTCTCCTACAATGAGCAGTTCTTC
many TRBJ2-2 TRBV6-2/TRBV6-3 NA CASRLSVPPGTGELFF TGTGCCAGCAGACTGTCGGTTCCCCCGGGAACCGGGGAGCTGTTTTTT
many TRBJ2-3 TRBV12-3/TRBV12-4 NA CASSPWGTQYF TGTGCCAGCAGTCCCTGGGGTACGCAGTATTTT
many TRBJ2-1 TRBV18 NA CASSPGGNNEQFF TGTGCCAGCTCACCGGGGGGAAACAATGAGCAGTTCTTC
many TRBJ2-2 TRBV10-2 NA CATHNTGELFF TGCGCCACCCACAACACCGGGGAGCTGTTTTTT
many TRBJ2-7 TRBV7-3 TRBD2 CASSLRRLAAYEQYF TGTGCCAGCAGCTTAAGAAGACTAGCGGCCTACGAGCAGTACTTC
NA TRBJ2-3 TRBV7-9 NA CASSLGVYRSSTDTQYF TGTGCCAGCAGCTTAGGAGTTTACAGGTCTAGCACAGATACGCAGTATTTT
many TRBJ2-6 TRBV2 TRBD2 CASRGAGRAFGANVLTF TGTGCCAGCAGAGGAGCGGGGAGGGCCTTTGGGGCCAACGTCCTGACTTTC